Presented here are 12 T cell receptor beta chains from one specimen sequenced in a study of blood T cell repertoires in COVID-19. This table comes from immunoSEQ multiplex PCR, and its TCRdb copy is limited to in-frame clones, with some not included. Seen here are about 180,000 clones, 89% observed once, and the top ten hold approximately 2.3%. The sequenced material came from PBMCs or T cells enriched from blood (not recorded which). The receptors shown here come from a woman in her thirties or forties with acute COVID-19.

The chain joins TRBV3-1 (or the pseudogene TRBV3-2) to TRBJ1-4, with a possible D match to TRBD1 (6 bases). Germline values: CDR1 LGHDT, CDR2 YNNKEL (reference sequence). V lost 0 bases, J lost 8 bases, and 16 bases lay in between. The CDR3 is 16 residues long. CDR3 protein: CASSQDGRGGKEKLFF. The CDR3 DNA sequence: TGTGCCAGCAGCCAAGATGGTAGGGGGGGGAAAGAAAAACTGTTTTTT.

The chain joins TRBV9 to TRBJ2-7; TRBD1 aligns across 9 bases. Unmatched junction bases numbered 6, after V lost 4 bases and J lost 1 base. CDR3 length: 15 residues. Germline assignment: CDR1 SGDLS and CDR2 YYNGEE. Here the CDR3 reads CASSLGQGGSYEQYF. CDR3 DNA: TGTGCCAGCAGCCTGGGACAGGGCGGTTCCTACGAGCAGTACTTC.

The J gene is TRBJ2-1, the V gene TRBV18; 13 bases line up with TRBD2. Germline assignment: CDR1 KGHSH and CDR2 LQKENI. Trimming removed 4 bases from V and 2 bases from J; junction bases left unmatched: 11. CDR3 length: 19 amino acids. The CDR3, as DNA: TGTGCCAGCTCACTTACGGGACTAGCGGGGATAAGAACCTACAATGAGCAGTTCTTC. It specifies CASSLTGLAGIRTYNEQFF.

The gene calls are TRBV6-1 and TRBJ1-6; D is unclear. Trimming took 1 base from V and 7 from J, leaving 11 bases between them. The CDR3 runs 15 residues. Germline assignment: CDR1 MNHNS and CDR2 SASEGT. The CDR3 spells CASSEGGMWNSPLHF. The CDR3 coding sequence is TGTGCCAGCAGTGAAGGCGGAATGTGGAATTCACCCCTCCACTTT.

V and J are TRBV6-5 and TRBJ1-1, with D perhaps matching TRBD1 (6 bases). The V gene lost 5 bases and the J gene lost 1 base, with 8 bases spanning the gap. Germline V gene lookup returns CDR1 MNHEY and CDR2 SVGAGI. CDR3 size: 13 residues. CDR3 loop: CASSLQGNTEAFF. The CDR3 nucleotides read TGTGCCAGCAGTCTACAGGGGAACACTGAAGCTTTCTTT.

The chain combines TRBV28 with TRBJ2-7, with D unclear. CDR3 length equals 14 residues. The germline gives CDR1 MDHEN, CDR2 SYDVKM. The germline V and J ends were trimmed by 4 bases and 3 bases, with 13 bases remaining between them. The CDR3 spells CASSSIRSHYEQYF. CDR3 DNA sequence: TGTGCCAGCAGTTCTATACGGTCTCACTACGAGCAGTACTTC.

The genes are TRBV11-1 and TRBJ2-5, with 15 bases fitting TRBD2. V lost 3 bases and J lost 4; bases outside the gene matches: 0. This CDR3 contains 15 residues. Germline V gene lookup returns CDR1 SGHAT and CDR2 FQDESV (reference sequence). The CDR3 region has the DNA TGTGCCAGCAGCTTGGGACTAGCGGGAGGAGAGACCCAGTACTTC. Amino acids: CASSLGLAGGETQYF.

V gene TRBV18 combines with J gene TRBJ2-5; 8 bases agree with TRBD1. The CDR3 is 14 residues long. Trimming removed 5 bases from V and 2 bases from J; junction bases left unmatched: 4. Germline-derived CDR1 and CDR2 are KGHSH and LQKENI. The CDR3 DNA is TGTGCCAGCTCAGCCACAGGGGGGCAAGAGACCCAGTACTTC. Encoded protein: CASSATGGQETQYF.

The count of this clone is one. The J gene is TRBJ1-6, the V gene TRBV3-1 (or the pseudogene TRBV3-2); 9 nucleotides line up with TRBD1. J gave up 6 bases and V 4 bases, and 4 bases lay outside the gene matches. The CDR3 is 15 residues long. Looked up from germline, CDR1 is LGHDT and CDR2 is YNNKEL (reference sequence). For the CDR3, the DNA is TGTGCCAGCAGCCCCCGGGACAGGGTTAATTCACCCCTCCACTTT. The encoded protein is CASSPRDRVNSPLHF.

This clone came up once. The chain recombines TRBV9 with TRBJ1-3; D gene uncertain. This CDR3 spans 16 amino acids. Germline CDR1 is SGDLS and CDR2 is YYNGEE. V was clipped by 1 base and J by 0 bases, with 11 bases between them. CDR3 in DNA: TGTGCCAGCAGCGTAAGTCTGGCTGCCTCTGGAAACACCATATATTTT. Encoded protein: CASSVSLAASGNTIYF.

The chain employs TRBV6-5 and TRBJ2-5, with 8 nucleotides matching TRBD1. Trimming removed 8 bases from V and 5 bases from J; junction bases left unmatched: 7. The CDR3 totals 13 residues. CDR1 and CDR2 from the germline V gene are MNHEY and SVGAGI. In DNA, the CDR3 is TGTGCCAGCGAAGGACAGGGCGGGGAGACCCAGTACTTC. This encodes CASEGQGGETQYF.

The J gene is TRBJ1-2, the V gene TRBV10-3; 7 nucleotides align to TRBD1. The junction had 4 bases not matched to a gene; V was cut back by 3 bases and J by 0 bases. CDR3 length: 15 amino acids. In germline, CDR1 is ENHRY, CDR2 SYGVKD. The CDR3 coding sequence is TGTGCCATCAGTGATAACAGGGGAGCTAACTATGGCTACACCTTC. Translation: CAISDNRGANYGYTF.